This T cell receptor (beta chain) appears in the sequencing data of a study of identical twins. As regards this clonotype: Antigen unknown.

Whole-study findings and limits: Interpretation of the results relied on cross-sectional statistical analysis and not on following the same donors. Twin sharing of out-of-frame TCR alpha was underestimated by models in monozygotic pairs.

TCRdb passed the 5' RACE reads through MiXCR, listing each CDR3 protein once. This table holds approximately 500,000 distinct CDR3 sequences, around 15% found once. These data were also reused for a study on yellow fever vaccine responses in identical twins.

The sample comprised CD4+ T cells sorted from blood. This TCR came from a young woman in good health.

This CDR3 is CASSPQVWVSAYNEQFF. The CDR3 DNA sequence: TGTGCCAGCAGCCCCCAGGTTTGGGTCTCGGCATACAATGAGCAGTTCTTC. The chain is built from TRBV21-1 and TRBJ2-1. TRBV21-1 has pseudogene status. The CDR3 is made up of 17 amino acids.